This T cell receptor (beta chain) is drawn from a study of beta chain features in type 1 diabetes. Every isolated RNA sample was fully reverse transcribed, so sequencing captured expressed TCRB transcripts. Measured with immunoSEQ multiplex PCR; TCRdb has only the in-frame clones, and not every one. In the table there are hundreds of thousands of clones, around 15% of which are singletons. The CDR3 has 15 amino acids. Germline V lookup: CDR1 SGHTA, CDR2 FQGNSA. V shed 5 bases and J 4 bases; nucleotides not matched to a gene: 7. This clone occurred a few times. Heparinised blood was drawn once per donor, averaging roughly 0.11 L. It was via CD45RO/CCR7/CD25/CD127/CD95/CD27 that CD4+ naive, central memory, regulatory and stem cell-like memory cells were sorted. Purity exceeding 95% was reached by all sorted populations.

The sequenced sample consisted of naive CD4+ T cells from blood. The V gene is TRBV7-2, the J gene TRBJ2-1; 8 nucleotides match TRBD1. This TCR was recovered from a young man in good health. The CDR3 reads CASSTGQGRYNEQFF. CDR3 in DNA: TGTGCCAGCAGCACTGGACAGGGACGTTACAATGAGCAGTTCTTC. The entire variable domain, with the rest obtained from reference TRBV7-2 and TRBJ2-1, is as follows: GAGVSQSPSNKVTEKGKDVELRCDPISGHTALYWYRQSLGQGLEFLIYFQGNSAPDKSGLPSDRFSAERTGGSVSTLTIQRTQQEDSAVYLCASSTGQGRYNEQFFGPGTRLTVL.